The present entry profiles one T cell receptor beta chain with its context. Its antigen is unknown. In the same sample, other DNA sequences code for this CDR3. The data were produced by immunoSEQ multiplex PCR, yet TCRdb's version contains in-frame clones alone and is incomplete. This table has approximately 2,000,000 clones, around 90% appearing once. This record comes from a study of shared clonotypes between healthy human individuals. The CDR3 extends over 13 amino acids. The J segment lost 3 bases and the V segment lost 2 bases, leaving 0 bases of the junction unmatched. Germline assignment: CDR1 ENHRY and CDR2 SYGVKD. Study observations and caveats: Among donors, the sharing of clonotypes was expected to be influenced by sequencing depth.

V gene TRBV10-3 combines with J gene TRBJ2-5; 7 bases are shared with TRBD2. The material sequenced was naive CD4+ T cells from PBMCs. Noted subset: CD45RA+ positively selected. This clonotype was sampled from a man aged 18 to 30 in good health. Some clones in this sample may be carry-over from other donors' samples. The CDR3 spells CAISEAGEETQYF. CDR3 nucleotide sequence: TGTGCCATCAGTGAGGCGGGAGAAGAGACCCAGTACTTC.